This T cell receptor (beta chain) was profiled in a study of cytomegalovirus exposure and HLA in healthy donors. The wider study: Ancestry clustering placed 70% to 90% of around 400 genotyped donors in the Caucasian-associated cluster.

Study outcomes and limitations: In a later analysis, TCR beta V- and J-gene trimming showed a link to a missense DCLRE1C variant.

Germline V lookup: CDR1 SEHNR, CDR2 FQNEAQ (reference sequence). The CDR3 is 13 amino acids. V gave up 5 bases and J gave up 9 bases, with 14 bases separating them. Amplification used 60 Vbeta primers and 13 Jbeta primers. Method: immunoSEQ multiplex PCR; TCRdb's copy keeps in-frame clones and lacks some. In the table there are some 120,000 clones, approximately 81% of which are singletons. About this clone: Its target is not known.

The V gene is TRBV7-9, the J gene TRBJ1-5, with D perhaps TRBD1 (5 bases). The sequence derives from a woman aged 18-29 years in good health and CMV-seropositive. Sequencing used PBMCs. CDR3 coding DNA: TGTGCCAGCAGCCCGTTCGGGGGAGGGCCCCAGCATTTT. It encodes CASSPFGGGPQHF. The whole variable domain, remainder taken from reference TRBV7-9 and TRBJ1-5, is DTGVSQNPRHKITKRGQNVTFRCDPISEHNRLYWYRQTLGQGPEFLTYFQNEAQLEKSRLLSDRFSAERPKGSFSTLEIQRTEQGDSAMYLCASSPFGGGPQHFGDGTRLSIL.